The source of this T cell receptor (beta chain) is a study of shared clonotypes between healthy human individuals. Per the study methods: There were no quality scores in the junction-only immunoSEQ sequences, so filtering differed. Sequenced by immunoSEQ multiplex PCR; TCRdb stores in-frame clones only, minus some. V and J calls plus clone size are reproduced from that table; the DNA served to infer D and trimming. Here the sample spans about 2.4 million clones, just over 90% being singletons. CD45RA+ naive and CD45RA-negative memory subsets were separated from CD4+ cells. V lost 3 bases and J lost 1, with 15 bases in between. Germline V gene data show CDR1 as KGHSH and CDR2 as LQKENI. The CDR3 has 16 amino acids.

This clonotype was sampled from a young man in good health. The material sequenced was naive CD4+ T cells sorted from blood. Subset denoted: CD45RA+ positively selected. The chain has TRBV18 and TRBJ1-1; D not certain. In DNA form, the CDR3 reads TGTGCCAGCTCACCCCTGCGGATCCGGGAGAACACTGAAGCTTTCTTT. Translated: CASSPLRIRENTEAFF.